The sequence of this T cell receptor beta chain was determined in a study of blood T cell repertoires in COVID-19. In the study's own analysis: Estimation of nucleated cell counts was performed using reference gene primer amplification. Generated by immunoSEQ multiplex PCR, the TCRdb table keeps only in-frame clones and is missing some. Clone size and V and J calls were adopted from that table, with D and trimming inferred from the DNA. The table shows 250,000 to 300,000 clones, with 75% to 90% occurring only once. This CDR3 region has 16 residues. Germline CDR1 is KGHSH and CDR2 is LQKENI. V shed 3 bases and J shed 4 bases, with 16 bases lying between them.

This TCR derives from a woman between 40 and 50 years old who had recovered from COVID-19. The chain uses TRBV18 and TRBJ1-3; D unclear. Sequencing input: peripheral blood. In DNA form, the CDR3 reads TGTGCCAGCTCACCCTCGTACGAGGCGGTGGGAAACACCATATATTTT. Amino acids: CASSPSYEAVGNTIYF.